This T cell receptor (beta chain) was observed in a study of T cell repertoires in cytomegalovirus infection. The CDR3 runs to 14 residues. V lost 2 bases and J lost 0, with 7 bases in between. The germline gives CDR1 SGHVS, CDR2 FQNEAQ. MiXCR was run by TCRdb on the reads, yielding one entry per CDR3 protein. The sample lists 160,000 or so distinct CDR3 sequences, 20% to 25% occurring once. With regard to this clonotype: Its target is unknown.

V and J are TRBV7-8 and TRBJ1-2; D is unclear. The starting material was CD8+ T cells from cultured PBMCs, obtained from culture after CMV antigen stimulation. The receptor was derived from a human donor in good health (CMV status not recorded). Some clones in this sample may be carry-over from other donors' samples. CDR3 residues: CASSLSGTNYGYTF. CDR3 DNA sequence: TGTGCCAGCAGCTTATCGGGGACTAACTATGGCTACACCTTC.